The source of this TCR beta chain is a study of T cell responses to AZD1222 COVID-19 vaccine. General study results and limits: Regions 160-218 and 743-854 dominated among vaccine-associated CD4 TCRs spanning spike. Two AZD1222 administrations were followed by greater Spike-specific TCR breadth and depth. At baseline, seropositivity was found in only a handful of AZD1222 recipients. Donors, mostly white British, included more females; clonal diversity was possibly underestimated.

Data came from immunoSEQ multiplex PCR; TCRdb stores just in-frame clones and leaves some out. The table includes 15,000 to 20,000 clones, roughly 89% detected once. V lost 4 bases and J 0 bases, leaving 10 bases between the germline ends. The CDR3 extends over 15 amino acids. Per germline, CDR1 SGHTA and CDR2 FQGTGA. To note about this clone: The antigen remains unidentified.

The V call is TRBV7-3, the J call TRBJ2-1; possible D gene TRBD2, 5 bases. This receptor was taken from an adult who received the AZD1222 COVID-19 vaccine. Source: peripheral blood, taken 28 days after the second AZD1222 dose. The CDR3 spells CASSSGGSSYNEQFF. CDR3 coding DNA: TGTGCCAGCAGCTCCGGTGGGAGCTCCTACAATGAGCAGTTCTTC.